This TCR beta chain originates from a study of CD8 T cells in ankylosing spondylitis. MiXCR was run by TCRdb on the 5' RACE reads, yielding one entry per CDR3 protein. The sample yields around 890,000 distinct CDR3 sequences, around 11% seen once. Study-wide results and limits: Ankylosing spondylitis blood seemed to carry a telltale TCR beta motif made of under ten highly homologous variants.

Comments on this clonotype: Its antigen remains unknown.

The germline V and J ends were trimmed by 4 bases and 0 bases, with 20 bases remaining between them. CDR3 length equals 19 residues. Germline CDR1 is SGDLS and CDR2 is YYNGEE. The J gene is TRBJ2-6, the V gene TRBV9; D is unresolved. The sample comprised blood, either unsorted or a sorted T cell fraction (not recorded which). This TCR came from a male donor with ankylosing spondylitis. CDR3: CASSPRFGASSSGANVLTF. CDR3 nucleotide sequence: TGTGCCAGCAGCCCTCGCTTCGGCGCATCTAGCTCTGGGGCCAACGTCCTGACTTTC.